This T cell receptor beta chain was obtained from a study of patients and donors after allogeneic stem cell transplantation (dated by TCRdb to between 2020 and 2021). CDR1 is given as SGHVS and CDR2 as FQNEAQ, both from the germline V gene. After removal of 2 bases from V and 4 bases from J, the junction retains 4 bases not matched to a gene. The CDR3 numbers 14 residues from cysteine through phenylalanine. The only DNA kept is the CDR3, 42 bases in frame from the first base. Preparation of the library involved RT-PCR. Sequencing was carried out with a NextSeq 550. The public reads were run again by TCRdb, first through fastp at Q25 and then through MiXCR, and only productive beta chains were kept. Each CDR3 protein gets just one entry, which takes the most common genes and DNA from the rows behind it. The sample records about 410,000 distinct CDR3 sequences, 16% of which are singletons. The top ten constitute 7.2% of the sample.

As regards this clonotype: There is no known antigen for this receptor. No much larger clonotype is one base removed from it; base qualities were not supplied.

The specimen sequenced was blood, either unsorted or a sorted T cell fraction (not recorded which). The sequence links TRBV7-8 to TRBJ2-7, with 8 bases matching TRBD2. This TCR came from a human donor who was either an allogeneic HSCT recipient or a stem cell or donor lymphocyte infusion donor (not recorded which). It is not recorded whose cells these are; they may come from a transplant donor. The CDR3 region reads CASSLRLAPYEQYF. Read as DNA, the sequence is TGTGCCAGCAGCTTACGACTAGCGCCGTACGAGCAGTACTTC. Outside the CDR3, residues come from the reference TRBV7-8 and TRBJ2-7 proteins, so the full variable domain is: GAGVSQSPRYKVAKRGQDVALRCDPISGHVSLFWYQQALGQGPEFLTYFQNEAQLDKSGLPSDRFFAERPEGSVSTLKIQRTQQEDSAVYLCASSLRLAPYEQYFGPGTRLTVT.